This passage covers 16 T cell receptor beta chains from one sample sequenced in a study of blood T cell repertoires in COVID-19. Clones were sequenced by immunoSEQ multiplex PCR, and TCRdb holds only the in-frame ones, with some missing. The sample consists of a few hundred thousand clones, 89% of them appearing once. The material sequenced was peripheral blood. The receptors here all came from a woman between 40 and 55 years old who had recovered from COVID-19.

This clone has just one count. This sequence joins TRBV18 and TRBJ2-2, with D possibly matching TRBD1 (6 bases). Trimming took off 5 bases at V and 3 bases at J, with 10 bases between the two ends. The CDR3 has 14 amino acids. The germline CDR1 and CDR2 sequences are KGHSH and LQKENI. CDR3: CASSVGQHTGELFF. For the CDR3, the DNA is TGTGCCAGCTCAGTCGGACAGCACACCGGGGAGCTGTTTTTT.

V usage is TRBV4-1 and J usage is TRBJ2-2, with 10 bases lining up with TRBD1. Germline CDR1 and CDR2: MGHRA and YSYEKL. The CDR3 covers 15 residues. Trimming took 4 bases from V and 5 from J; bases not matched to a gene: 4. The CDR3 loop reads CASSPPGQGTGELFF. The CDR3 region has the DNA TGCGCCAGCAGCCCACCGGGACAGGGGACCGGGGAGCTGTTTTTT.

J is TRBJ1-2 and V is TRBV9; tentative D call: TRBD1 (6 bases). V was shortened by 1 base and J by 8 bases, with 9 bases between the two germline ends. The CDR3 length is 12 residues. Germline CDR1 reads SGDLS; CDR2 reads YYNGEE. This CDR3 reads CASSVNRDGYTF. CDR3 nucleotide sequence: TGTGCCAGCAGCGTAAACAGGGACGGCTACACCTTC.

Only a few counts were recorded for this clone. The CDR3 spells CASGAQGSNEQYV. DNA for the CDR3: TGTGCCAGCGGGGCACAGGGTAGCAACGAGCAGTACGTC. The chain recombines TRBV2 with TRBJ2-7; a possible D gene is TRBD1 (6 bases). The V end was cut by 8 bases, the J end by 5 bases, with 16 bases between. There are 13 residues in the CDR3. Germline loops: CDR1 SNHLY, CDR2 FYNNEI.

CDR3 nucleotide sequence: TGTGCCAGTAGTACCTCAGGGTCGGATAATGAAAAACTGTTTTTT. Translation: CASSTSGSDNEKLFF. This chain uses TRBV19 with TRBJ1-4, with D perhaps matching TRBD1 (5 bases). V was shortened by 4 bases and J by 4 bases, with 13 bases between the two germline ends. CDR3 size: 15 residues. Germline CDR1 LNHDA, CDR2 SQIVND (reference sequence). Drawing the rest from reference TRBV19 and TRBJ1-4, the complete variable domain is DGGITQSPKYLFRKEGQNVTLSCEQNLNHDAMYWYRQDPGQGLRLIYYSQIVNDFQKGDIAEGYSVSREKKESFPLTVTSAQKNPTAFYLCASSTSGSDNEKLFFGSGTQLSVL.

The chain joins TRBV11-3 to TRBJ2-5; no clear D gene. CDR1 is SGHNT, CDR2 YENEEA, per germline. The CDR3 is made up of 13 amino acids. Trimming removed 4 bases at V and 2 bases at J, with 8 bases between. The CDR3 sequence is CASSSLAQETQYF. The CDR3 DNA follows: TGTGCCAGCAGCTCTCTTGCGCAAGAGACCCAGTACTTC. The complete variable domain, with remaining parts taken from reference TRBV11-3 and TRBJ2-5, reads EAGVVQSPRYKIIEKKQPVAFWCNPISGHNTLYWYLQNLGQGPELLIRYENEEAVDDSQLPKDRFSAERLKGVDSTLKIQPAELGDSAVYLCASSSLAQETQYFGPGTRLLVL.

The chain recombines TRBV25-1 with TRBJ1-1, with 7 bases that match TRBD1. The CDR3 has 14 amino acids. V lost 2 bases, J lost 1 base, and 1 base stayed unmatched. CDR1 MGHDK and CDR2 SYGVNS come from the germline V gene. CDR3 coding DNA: TGTGCCAGCAGTGAAAGGACAGGGAACACTGAAGCTTTCTTT. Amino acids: CASSERTGNTEAFF.

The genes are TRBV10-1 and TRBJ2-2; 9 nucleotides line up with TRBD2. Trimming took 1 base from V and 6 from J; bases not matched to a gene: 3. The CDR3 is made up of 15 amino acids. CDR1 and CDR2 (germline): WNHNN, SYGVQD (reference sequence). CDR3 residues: CASSEFVAGAGELFF. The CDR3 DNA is TGCGCCAGCAGTGAGTTTGTAGCGGGAGCCGGGGAGCTGTTTTTT.

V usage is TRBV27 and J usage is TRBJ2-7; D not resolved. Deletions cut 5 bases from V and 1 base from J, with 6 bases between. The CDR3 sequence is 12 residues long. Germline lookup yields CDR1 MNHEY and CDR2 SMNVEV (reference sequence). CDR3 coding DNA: TGTGCCAGCAGTCGCCTATCCTACGAGCAGTACGTC. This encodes CASSRLSYEQYV.

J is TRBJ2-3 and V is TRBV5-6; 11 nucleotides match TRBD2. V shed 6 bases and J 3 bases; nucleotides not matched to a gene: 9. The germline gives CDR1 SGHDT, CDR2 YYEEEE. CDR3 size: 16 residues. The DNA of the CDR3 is TGTGCCAGCACCTTATTAACTAGCGGGAGTACAGATACGCAGTATTTT. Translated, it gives CASTLLTSGSTDTQYF.

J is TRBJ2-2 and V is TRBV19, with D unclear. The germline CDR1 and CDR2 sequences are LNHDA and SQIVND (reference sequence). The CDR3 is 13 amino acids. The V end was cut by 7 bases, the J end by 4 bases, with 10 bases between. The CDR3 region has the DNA TGTGCCAGTAACACCCCAGGCACCGGGGAGCTGTTTTTT. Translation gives CASNTPGTGELFF.

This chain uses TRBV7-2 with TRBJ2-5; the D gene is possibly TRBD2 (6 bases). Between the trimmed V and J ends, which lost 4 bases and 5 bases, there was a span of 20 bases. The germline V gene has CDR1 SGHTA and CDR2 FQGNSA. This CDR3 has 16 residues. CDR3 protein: CASSSPVGGLRETQYF. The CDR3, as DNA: TGTGCCAGCAGCTCCCCCGTGGGAGGTTTGCGGGAGACCCAGTACTTC. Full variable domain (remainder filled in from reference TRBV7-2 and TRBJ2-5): GAGVSQSPSNKVTEKGKDVELRCDPISGHTALYWYRQSLGQGLEFLIYFQGNSAPDKSGLPSDRFSAERTGGSVSTLTIQRTQQEDSAVYLCASSSPVGGLRETQYFGPGTRLLVL.

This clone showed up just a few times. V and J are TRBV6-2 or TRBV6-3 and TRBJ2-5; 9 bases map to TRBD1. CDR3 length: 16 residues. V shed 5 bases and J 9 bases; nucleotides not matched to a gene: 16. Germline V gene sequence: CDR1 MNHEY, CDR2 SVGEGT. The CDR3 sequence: CASSDTGTGYDWAQYF. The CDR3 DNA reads TGTGCCAGCAGTGACACCGGGACAGGGTATGATTGGGCCCAGTACTTC.

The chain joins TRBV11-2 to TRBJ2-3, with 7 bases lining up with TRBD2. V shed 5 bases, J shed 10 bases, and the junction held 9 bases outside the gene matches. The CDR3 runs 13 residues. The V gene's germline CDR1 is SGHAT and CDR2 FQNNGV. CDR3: CASSPIGGNAQYF. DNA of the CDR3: TGTGCCAGCAGCCCAATCGGGGGGAACGCGCAGTATTTT.

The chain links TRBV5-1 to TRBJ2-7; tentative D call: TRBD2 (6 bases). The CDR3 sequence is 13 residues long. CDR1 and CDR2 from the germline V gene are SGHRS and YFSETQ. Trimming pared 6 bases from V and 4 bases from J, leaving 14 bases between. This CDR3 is CASTPLGGYEQYF. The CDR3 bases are TGCGCCAGCACGCCCTTAGGAGGGTACGAGCAGTACTTC. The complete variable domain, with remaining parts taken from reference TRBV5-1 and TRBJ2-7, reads KAGVTQTPRYLIKTRGQQVTLSCSPISGHRSVSWYQQTPGQGLQFLFEYFSETQRNKGNFPGRFSGRQFSNSRSEMNVSTLELGDSALYLCASTPLGGYEQYFGPGTRLTVT.

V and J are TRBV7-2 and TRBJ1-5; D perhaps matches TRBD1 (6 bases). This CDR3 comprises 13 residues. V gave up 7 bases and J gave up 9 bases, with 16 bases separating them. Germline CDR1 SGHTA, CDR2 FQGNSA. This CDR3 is CASTSAGERPQHF. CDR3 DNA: TGTGCCAGCACCTCCGCAGGGGAGAGGCCCCAGCATTTT.